This TCR beta chain was observed in a study of T-cell memory formation after mild COVID-19. The germline V gene encodes CDR1 SGHRS and CDR2 YFSETQ. Deletions cut 5 bases from V and 1 base from J, with 10 bases between. The CDR3 extends over 13 amino acids. TCRdb passed the 5' RACE reads through MiXCR, listing each CDR3 protein once. The profile shows 190,000 or so distinct CDR3 sequences, around a fifth of them singletons. This clonotype was observed once. Its specificity is not known. General study findings and limits: Memory sampled before infection contained some responding clones, suggesting cross-reactive memory joined. Mainly CM and EM harbored the contracting CD4+ clones; mainly EMRA harbored the CD8+ ones.

The genes are TRBV5-1 and TRBJ2-7; D call uncertain. The receptor was isolated from an adult woman who had mild COVID-19 (a few samples of this study predate the infection). Cell type and time point are not known. Material: PBMCs or a T cell subset sorted from them (not recorded which). CDR3 in DNA: TGCGCCAGCAGATCGGAGACTTCCTACGAGCAGTACTTC. The encoded protein is CASRSETSYEQYF.